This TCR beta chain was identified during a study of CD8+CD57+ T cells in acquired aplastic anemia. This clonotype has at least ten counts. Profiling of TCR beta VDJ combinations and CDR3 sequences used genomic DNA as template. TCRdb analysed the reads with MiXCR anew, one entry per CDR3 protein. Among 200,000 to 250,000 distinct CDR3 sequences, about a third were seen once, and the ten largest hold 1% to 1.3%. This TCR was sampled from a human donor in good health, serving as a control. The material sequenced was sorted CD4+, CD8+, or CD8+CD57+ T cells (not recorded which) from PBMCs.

In nucleotides, the CDR3 is TGTGCCAGCAGTAGGTCTGTCATTGCAGGCGATCAGCCCCAGCATTTT. Its protein is CASSRSVIAGDQPQHF. This rearrangement joins TRBV2 to TRBJ1-5; unclear D gene. V was clipped by 5 bases and J by 5 bases, with 19 bases between them. CDR3 length: 16 residues. Germline V gives CDR1 SNHLY, CDR2 FYNNEI.